This passage covers 15 T cell receptor beta chains from one sample sequenced in a study of control samples from healthy donors and cancer patients. Sequencing was performed with immunoSEQ multiplex PCR; in TCRdb, only in-frame clones are kept and a portion is missing. The sample lists about 170,000 clones; 70% to 90% were seen once. Sequenced sample: blood. Source of these receptors: a man younger than 45 in good health.

The chain is built from TRBV7-2 and TRBJ2-7, with 9 nucleotides matching TRBD2. The J segment lost 3 bases and the V segment lost 4 bases, leaving 4 bases of the junction unmatched. Looked up from germline, CDR1 is SGHTA and CDR2 is FQGNSA. This CDR3 contains 14 residues. CDR3: CASSSLAGHYEQYF. Here the CDR3 DNA reads TGTGCCAGCAGCTCTCTAGCGGGGCACTACGAGCAGTACTTC.

In DNA form, the CDR3 reads TGCGCCAGCAGCCCGGTTCCGGGACAGGGGGCCGAGGGGGGCGATGGCTACACCTTC. Its translation: CASSPVPGQGAEGGDGYTF. J is TRBJ1-2 and V is TRBV5-1; 12 nucleotides match TRBD1. CDR3 length: 19 residues. The germline V gene encodes CDR1 SGHRS and CDR2 YFSETQ. The trim removed 4 bases at V and 6 bases at J, leaving 19 bases unmatched.

This chain joins TRBV25-1 and TRBJ2-5, with D possibly being TRBD2 (6 bases). V lost 9 bases, J lost 3 bases, and 17 bases lay in between. The CDR3 sequence is 14 residues long. Germline V gives CDR1 MGHDK, CDR2 SYGVNS. The CDR3: CASTLGGWEETQYF. In nucleotides, the CDR3 is TGTGCCAGTACTTTGGGGGGTTGGGAAGAGACCCAGTACTTC.

In DNA, the CDR3 is TGTGCCAGCAGCCCTCAGGGGGCCCCCTACAATGAGCAGTTCTTC. Translated, it gives CASSPQGAPYNEQFF. The chain employs TRBV7-9 and TRBJ2-1, with 8 positions matching TRBD1. Per germline, CDR1 SEHNR and CDR2 FQNEAQ (reference sequence). The V gene end was trimmed by 5 bases and the J gene end by 2 bases; junction bases not matched to a gene: 5. There are 15 residues in the CDR3.

The V gene is TRBV6-5, the J gene TRBJ2-3; the D gene could be TRBD1 or TRBD2 (5 bases each). V dropped 6 bases and J dropped 0 bases, with 7 bases sitting between them. Germline-derived CDR1 and CDR2 are MNHEY and SVGAGI. The CDR3 extends over 13 amino acids. The CDR3 reads CASRRDSTDTQYF. DNA for the CDR3: TGTGCCAGCAGGAGGGACAGCACAGATACGCAGTATTTT.

In its sample, this clone was seen once. V gene TRBV10-3 combines with J gene TRBJ1-4; no reliable D call. V was clipped by 6 bases and J by 7 bases, with 9 bases between them. Germline CDR1 ENHRY, CDR2 SYGVKD. This CDR3 is built from 12 residues. CDR3: CAIRDGLEKLFF. DNA of the CDR3: TGTGCCATCAGAGACGGTCTTGAAAAACTGTTTTTT.

This chain uses TRBV7-3 with TRBJ2-2, with TRBD2 as a possible D gene (5 bases). CDR1 SGHTA and CDR2 FQGTGA come from the germline V gene. The ends were cut back, 6 bases at V and 7 bases at J, with 15 bases in the middle. This CDR3 is built from 14 residues. CDR3: CASRIEGHVGELFF. CDR3 in DNA: TGTGCCAGCAGGATCGAGGGTCATGTCGGGGAGCTGTTTTTT.

The chain combines TRBV11-2 with TRBJ2-2, with unresolved D. The CDR3 consists of 14 residues. Trimming left V 3 bases short and J 4 bases short, with 9 bases between. Looked up from germline, CDR1 is SGHAT and CDR2 is FQNNGV. The CDR3 nucleotides read TGTGCCAGCAGCTTTGGCGAGCCCACCGGGGAGCTGTTTTTT. Protein product: CASSFGEPTGELFF.

The chain joins TRBV27 to TRBJ1-1; possibly TRBD1 for D (6 bases). V was pared by 4 bases and J by 2 bases, with 14 bases between. The CDR3 is made up of 15 amino acids. The germline V gene has CDR1 MNHEY and CDR2 SMNVEV (reference sequence). The CDR3, as DNA: TGTGCCAGCAGTTATGCGGGACACGCTAACACTGAAGCTTTCTTT. Residues: CASSYAGHANTEAFF.

CDR3 DNA: TGTGCCAGCAGCTTAGGCGGATCCTCCTACGAGCAGTACTTC. As protein: CASSLGGSSYEQYF. The rearrangement links TRBV11-3 to TRBJ2-7; D unclear. Germline loops: CDR1 SGHNT, CDR2 YENEEA. The CDR3 has 14 residues. Deletions cut 1 base from V and 0 bases from J, with 7 bases between.

J is TRBJ1-3 and V is TRBV18; a possible D gene is TRBD1 (5 bases). CDR3 size: 17 residues. Germline loops: CDR1 KGHSH, CDR2 LQKENI. V lost 3 bases and J lost 0, with 15 bases in between. The CDR3 nucleotides read TGTGCCAGCTCACCCCCCGGAATGGGGCTCTCTGGAAACACCATATATTTT. This translates into CASSPPGMGLSGNTIYF.

The V gene is TRBV2, the J gene TRBJ1-3; D is uncertain. Between the trimmed V and J ends, which lost 5 bases and 1 base, there was a span of 21 bases. This CDR3 has 18 amino acids. From germline, CDR1 is SNHLY and CDR2 FYNNEI. The CDR3 DNA reads as TGTGCCAGCAGTAAAGGACTGGGAATCTTGAATTCTGGAAACACCATATATTTT. This encodes CASSKGLGILNSGNTIYF.

The chain employs TRBV15 and TRBJ1-6; D gene ambiguous. Germline V gene lookup returns CDR1 LNHNV and CDR2 YYDKDF (reference sequence). Between the trimmed V and J ends, which lost 4 bases and 7 bases, there was a span of 20 bases. CDR3 length: 17 residues. The CDR3 reads CATSTSTGHPTNSPLHF. DNA of the CDR3: TGTGCCACCAGCACCTCGACCGGCCACCCAACGAATTCACCCCTCCACTTT.

V and J are TRBV12-3 or TRBV12-4 and TRBJ2-3; D gene uncertain. This CDR3 region has 13 residues. The ends were cut back, 6 bases at V and 9 bases at J, with 16 bases in the middle. The CDR3 sequence is CASSLSPFQTQYF. The CDR3 DNA reads TGTGCCAGCAGCCTGAGCCCATTTCAGACGCAGTATTTT.

To note about this clone: The sample has other DNA sequences that encode this CDR3 too. The V gene is TRBV3-1 (or the pseudogene TRBV3-2), the J gene TRBJ1-1; tentative D call: TRBD1 (6 bases). CDR3 length: 13 residues. The V gene lost 3 bases and the J gene lost 5 bases, with 10 bases spanning the gap. Germline loops: CDR1 LGHDT, CDR2 YNNKEL (reference sequence). The DNA of the CDR3 is TGTGCCAGCAGCCATGGAGGGGGGACTGAAGCTTTCTTT. Translated: CASSHGGGTEAFF.